These 25 T cell receptor beta chains came from one sample sequenced in a study of blood T cell repertoires in COVID-19. The table came from immunoSEQ multiplex PCR; TCRdb's copy has only in-frame clones and leaves some out. The sample lists about 140,000 clones, roughly 84% occurring once. Sample: peripheral blood. The receptors come from an older woman with acute or convalescent COVID-19.

The chain recombines TRBV11-3 with TRBJ1-2, with 8 positions matching TRBD1. Germline values: CDR1 SGHNT, CDR2 YENEEA. The V gene end was trimmed by 5 bases and the J gene end by 8 bases; junction bases not matched to a gene: 7. The CDR3 contains 13 residues. This CDR3 reads CASSLGQARGYTF. The CDR3 coding sequence is TGTGCCAGCAGCCTGGGACAGGCTCGGGGCTACACCTTC.

The chain carries TRBV5-1 and TRBJ2-5; 7 bases fit TRBD1. The ends lost 3 bases at V and 4 bases at J; junction bases unmatched: 9. CDR1 is SGHRS and CDR2 is YFSETQ in the germline V gene. This CDR3 has 15 residues. The CDR3 DNA reads as TGCGCCAGCAGCTCGCAGGGGGTTTTTGGAGAGACCCAGTACTTC. Amino acids: CASSSQGVFGETQYF.

V and J are TRBV15 and TRBJ1-5; no clear D gene. Germline loops: CDR1 LNHNV, CDR2 YYDKDF (reference sequence). Trimming pared 4 bases from V and 2 bases from J, leaving 15 bases between. The CDR3 runs to 16 residues. CDR3 amino acids: CATSTGILGGNQPQHF. CDR3 coding DNA: TGTGCCACCAGCACCGGGATCCTCGGAGGCAATCAGCCCCAGCATTTT.

V gene TRBV10-2 combines with J gene TRBJ1-1; 8 bases fit TRBD1. Trimming took 2 bases from V and 0 from J; bases not matched to a gene: 5. Germline loops: CDR1 WSHSY, CDR2 SAAADI. The CDR3 loop spans 16 amino acids. The CDR3 spells CASSERQGNMNTEAFF. The CDR3, as DNA: TGCGCCAGCAGTGAGAGACAGGGGAATATGAACACTGAAGCTTTCTTT.

The chain carries TRBV14 and TRBJ2-1, with D hard to call. The CDR3 has 16 residues. The V end lost 2 bases, the J end lost 2 bases, and 13 bases lay between the germline ends. Germline assignment: CDR1 SGHDN and CDR2 FVKESK. The CDR3 DNA reads TGTGCCAGCAGCCAAACAAGCCGCGGCCCCTACAATGAGCAGTTCTTC. The encoded protein is CASSQTSRGPYNEQFF.

This clone has a single count. V is TRBV7-3 and J is TRBJ2-3; 8 bases line up with TRBD2. The V gene's germline CDR1 is SGHTA and CDR2 FQGTGA. The CDR3 is made up of 14 amino acids. Trimming at V came to 5 bases and at J to 8 bases, leaving 9 bases not matched to a gene. DNA for the CDR3: TGTGCCAGCAGCCCCAGCGGGAGAGAGGTTACGCAGTATTTT. It is translated as CASSPSGREVTQYF.

The chain has TRBV7-6 and TRBJ1-1; tentatively, D is TRBD1 (6 bases). Trimming cost V 4 bases and J 5 bases, with 8 bases left between them. The CDR3 spans 12 residues. Germline assignment: CDR1 SGHVS and CDR2 FNYEAQ. The CDR3 DNA follows: TGTGCCAGCAGCTCTGACAGGACTGAAGCTTTCTTT. Encoded protein: CASSSDRTEAFF.

This clone was counted between two and nine times. The genes are TRBV6-5 and TRBJ2-5; weak D call: TRBD1 (5 bases). Per the germline V gene, CDR1 is MNHEY and CDR2 is SVGAGI. This CDR3 has 15 amino acids. V lost 4 bases to trimming and J lost 1 base, with 13 bases between them. The CDR3 here is CASSSLDRVQETQYF. The CDR3 nucleotides read TGTGCCAGCAGTTCCCTCGACAGAGTCCAAGAGACCCAGTACTTC.

This chain connects TRBV6-5 to TRBJ2-2; D is possibly TRBD1 (6 bases). V lost 0 bases to trimming and J lost 8 bases, with 13 bases between them. The germline V gene has CDR1 MNHEY and CDR2 SVGAGI. The CDR3 runs 15 residues. CDR3 coding DNA: TGTGCCAGCAGTTACTCGGCCAGGGGCTTGGGGGAGCTGTTTTTT. It encodes CASSYSARGLGELFF.

The chain has TRBV30 and TRBJ2-3; D remains ambiguous. The length of the CDR3 is 14 residues. Germline V lookup: CDR1 GTSNPN, CDR2 SVGIG (reference sequence). V was clipped by 0 bases and J by 2 bases, with 9 bases between them. Here the CDR3 reads CAWSVPQDTDTQYF. In nucleotides, the CDR3 is TGTGCCTGGAGTGTACCGCAGGACACAGATACGCAGTATTTT.

The chain employs TRBV12-3 or TRBV12-4 and TRBJ1-2; D is unclear. The CDR3 covers 12 residues. Trimming took off 8 bases at V and 4 bases at J, with 11 bases between the two ends. This chain's CDR3 is CASAPGSYGYTF. The CDR3 DNA follows: TGTGCCAGCGCCCCGGGATCCTATGGCTACACCTTC.

The V gene is TRBV11-2, the J gene TRBJ1-3; the D is unclear. The germline V and J ends were trimmed by 4 bases and 4 bases, with 17 bases remaining between them. The CDR3 runs to 16 residues. Germline CDR1 reads SGHAT; CDR2 reads FQNNGV. In DNA form, the CDR3 reads TGTGCCAGCAGCTCAAACCTTGGGGAGAGGGGAAACACCATATATTTT. This encodes CASSSNLGERGNTIYF.

The chain joins TRBV30 to TRBJ2-7, with D possibly TRBD2 on 5 matching bases. The germline CDR1 and CDR2 sequences are GTSNPN and SVGIG (reference sequence). V was clipped by 4 bases and J by 3 bases, with 13 bases between them. This CDR3 has 13 residues. CDR3 sequence reads: CAWISRENYEQYF. The CDR3 coding sequence is TGTGCCTGGATCTCCCGGGAAAACTACGAGCAGTACTTC.

This chain links TRBV18 with TRBJ2-2; D remains unclear. The CDR3 covers 11 residues. The germline CDR1 and CDR2 sequences are KGHSH and LQKENI. Between the trimmed V and J ends, which lost 6 bases and 5 bases, there was a span of 4 bases. The CDR3 spells CASSSTGELFF. DNA of the CDR3: TGTGCCAGCTCGTCTACCGGGGAGCTGTTTTTT.

This clone came up once. CDR3 sequence: CASSLADRSYEQYF. DNA of the CDR3: TGTGCCAGCAGCTTAGCGGACAGATCCTACGAGCAGTACTTC. The chain recombines TRBV11-3 with TRBJ2-7; maybe TRBD1 (6 bases). Germline V gives CDR1 SGHNT, CDR2 YENEEA. This CDR3 is 14 amino acids long. The germline V and J ends were trimmed by 1 base and 1 base, with 8 bases remaining between them.

V and J are TRBV10-2 and TRBJ1-1; D uncertain. V was cut by 3 bases and J by 2 bases, with 10 bases left in between. Germline-derived CDR1 and CDR2 are WSHSY and SAAADI. CDR3 length equals 14 residues. CDR3 sequence (DNA): TGCGCCAGCAGTGACCCGCGGATTAACACTGAAGCTTTCTTT. Its protein product is CASSDPRINTEAFF.

The V gene is TRBV18, the J gene TRBJ2-2; weak D call: TRBD2 (6 bases). V lost 3 bases and J lost 5, with 19 bases in between. Germline V CDR1 and CDR2: KGHSH, LQKENI. This CDR3 has 17 amino acids. The CDR3 here is CASSPTGTARVTGELFF. The CDR3 nucleotides are TGTGCCAGCTCACCTACCGGGACTGCTCGGGTGACCGGGGAGCTGTTTTTT.

The gene calls are TRBV7-8 and TRBJ1-1; D is unresolved. CDR1 is SGHVS, CDR2 FQNEAQ, per germline. The CDR3 is 16 amino acids. Trimming pared 4 bases from V and 5 bases from J, leaving 20 bases between. The CDR3 DNA follows: TGTGCCAGCAGCTCCAGTTCATCGAGGGTGGGGACTGAAGCTTTCTTT. As protein: CASSSSSSRVGTEAFF.

CDR3 DNA: TGTGCCAGTAGATTCCTAGCGGAAGAGACCCAGTACTTC. It is translated as CASRFLAEETQYF. This chain joins TRBV11-2 and TRBJ2-5; 7 nucleotides match TRBD2. CDR3 length: 13 residues. Germline V gives CDR1 SGHAT, CDR2 FQNNGV. The V and J ends lost 9 bases and 3 bases, in that order; junction bases with no gene match: 7. The full variable domain, in which reference TRBV11-2 and TRBJ2-5 provide the parts outside the CDR3, is EAGVAQSPRYKIIEKRQSVAFWCNPISGHATLYWYQQILGQGPKLLIQFQNNGVVDDSQLPKDRFSAERLKGVDSTLKIQPAKLEDSAVYLCASRFLAEETQYFGPGTRLLVL.

The genes are TRBV19 and TRBJ1-2; 7 bases map to TRBD1. This CDR3 spans 12 amino acids. Trimming removed 7 bases from V and 7 bases from J; junction bases left unmatched: 6. Germline CDR1 reads LNHDA; CDR2 reads SQIVND (reference sequence). This CDR3 reads CASNIRGTGYTF. The CDR3, as DNA: TGTGCCAGTAATATCAGGGGGACTGGCTACACCTTC.

The rearrangement joins TRBV23-1 to TRBJ2-3; 7 bases fit TRBD1. TRBV23-1 is recorded as an ORF, its role being uncertain. The junction had 6 bases not matched to a gene; V was cut back by 10 bases and J by 2 bases. This CDR3 contains 13 residues. Written as DNA, the CDR3 is TGCGCCATCCTCGGACAGGCCACAGATACGCAGTATTTT. This translates into CAILGQATDTQYF.

The chain has TRBV19 and TRBJ1-4; the D gene is possibly TRBD1 (5 bases). V lost 3 bases and J 5 bases, leaving 10 bases between the germline ends. The CDR3 spans 14 residues. Per the germline V gene, CDR1 is LNHDA and CDR2 is SQIVND (reference sequence). CDR3 protein: CASSMGQGNEKLFF. The CDR3 nucleotides are TGTGCCAGTAGTATGGGTCAGGGCAATGAAAAACTGTTTTTT.

The chain combines TRBV3-1 (or the pseudogene TRBV3-2) with TRBJ1-1; TRBD1 aligns across 7 bases. Trimming took 5 bases from V and 11 from J; bases not matched to a gene: 8. This CDR3 is 12 amino acids long. Germline assignment: CDR1 LGHDT and CDR2 YNNKEL (reference sequence). The DNA of the CDR3 is TGTGCCAGCAGCTCCGTAGGGGGCGAGGCTTTCTTT. Encoded protein: CASSSVGGEAFF.

The genes are TRBV18 and TRBJ1-3; 7 bases are shared with TRBD1. This CDR3 contains 15 residues. V gave up 3 bases and J gave up 2 bases; unmatched junction bases: 4. The germline V gene has CDR1 KGHSH and CDR2 LQKENI. Written as DNA, the CDR3 is TGTGCCAGCTCACCTTCGACAGGGCCTGGAAACACCATATATTTT. Amino acid sequence: CASSPSTGPGNTIYF.

V usage is TRBV27 and J usage is TRBJ2-7; D gene uncertain. CDR1 MNHEY and CDR2 SMNVEV come from the germline V gene (reference sequence). The ends were cut back, 1 base at V and 7 bases at J, with 14 bases in the middle. The CDR3 sequence is 14 residues long. The CDR3 reads CASSLYGQLVEQYF. The CDR3 DNA sequence: TGTGCCAGCAGTTTATATGGGCAACTTGTGGAGCAGTACTTC.